One and the same sample provided the 31 T cell receptor beta chains below, sequenced in a study of cytomegalovirus exposure and HLA in healthy donors. PCR was performed using 60 Vbeta and 13 Jbeta primers. The table came from immunoSEQ multiplex PCR; TCRdb's copy has only in-frame clones and leaves some out. The sample holds 98,000 or so clones, over 60% seen once. The sequenced sample consisted of PBMCs. These receptors were obtained from a man aged 60 to 75 in good health and CMV-seropositive.

The chain carries TRBV4-1 and TRBJ1-5; 9 nucleotides agree with TRBD1. Germline V gives CDR1 MGHRA, CDR2 YSYEKL. The V gene end was trimmed by 4 bases and the J gene end by 5 bases; junction bases not matched to a gene: 9. The CDR3 is 16 residues long. The CDR3 DNA reads as TGCGCCAGCAGCCCGGCGGGACAGGGTAAGGATCAGCCCCAGCATTTT. Protein: CASSPAGQGKDQPQHF.

This sequence joins TRBV5-4 and TRBJ2-7; 9 bases line up with TRBD2. The V segment lost 0 bases and the J segment 2 bases; nucleotides outside the gene matches: 0. Germline CDR1 reads SGHNT; CDR2 reads YYREEE (reference sequence). The CDR3 consists of 14 residues. DNA for the CDR3: TGTGCCAGCAGCTTGGAGCGGGGGGCCTACGAGCAGTACTTC. Amino acids: CASSLERGAYEQYF.

Only one count was recorded for this clone. The J gene is TRBJ2-5, the V gene TRBV5-1; 13 positions agree with TRBD2. The CDR3 is 16 amino acids. Looked up from germline, CDR1 is SGHRS and CDR2 is YFSETQ. J lost 4 bases, V lost 4 bases, and 7 bases had no gene match. The CDR3 DNA sequence: TGCGCCAGCAGCCCGGAACTAGCGGGGGGGCCAGAGACCCAGTACTTC. Amino acid sequence: CASSPELAGGPETQYF.

The rearrangement links TRBV19 to TRBJ1-2; 8 bases agree with TRBD1. Germline CDR1 reads LNHDA; CDR2 reads SQIVND (reference sequence). J lost 4 bases, V lost 6 bases, and 13 bases had no gene match. The CDR3 runs to 16 residues. The CDR3 sequence: CASRGPLGQGSYGYTF. The DNA for the CDR3 is TGTGCCAGTAGGGGGCCTCTTGGACAGGGATCCTATGGCTACACCTTC.

This clone has more than one count but fewer than ten. This chain joins TRBV7-9 and TRBJ2-2; D possibly corresponds to TRBD2 (7 bases). Germline V gene data show CDR1 as SEHNR and CDR2 as FQNEAQ (reference sequence). This CDR3 has 16 residues. V lost 7 bases and J 4 bases, leaving 19 bases between the germline ends. The chain's CDR3 is CASTLIGGHLTGELFF. CDR3 coding DNA: TGTGCCAGCACCCTCATCGGGGGGCACCTCACCGGGGAGCTGTTTTTT.

The rearrangement links TRBV30 to TRBJ1-4; the D gene is possibly TRBD1 (5 bases). Deletions cut 5 bases from V and 6 bases from J, with 19 bases between. Germline V lookup: CDR1 GTSNPN, CDR2 SVGIG (reference sequence). The CDR3 spans 15 residues. DNA for the CDR3: TGTGCCTGGCTTGGGCGCCGGCAGGGATATGAAAAACTGTTTTTT. Its translation is CAWLGRRQGYEKLFF. The entire variable domain, with the rest obtained from reference TRBV30 and TRBJ1-4, is as follows: SQTIHQWPATLVQPVGSPLSLECTVEGTSNPNLYWYRQAAGRGLQLLFYSVGIGQISSEVPQNLSASRPQDRQFILSSKKLLLSDSGFYLCAWLGRRQGYEKLFFGSGTQLSVL.

The chain recombines TRBV5-6 with TRBJ2-7; the match to TRBD1 covers 7 bases. In germline, CDR1 is SGHDT, CDR2 YYEEEE. With 3 bases clipped from V and 4 bases from J, the junction kept 7 bases outside the gene matches. CDR3 length equals 14 residues. The CDR3: CASSYGTAQYEQYF. Written as DNA, the CDR3 is TGTGCCAGCAGCTACGGGACAGCCCAGTACGAGCAGTACTTC.

A single count supports this clone. The genes are TRBV5-4 and TRBJ2-1; TRBD2 aligns across 15 bases. CDR1 is SGHNT and CDR2 is YYREEE in the germline V gene (reference sequence). V lost 4 bases, J lost 4 bases, and 3 bases stayed unmatched. The CDR3 runs to 16 residues. CDR3 sequence (DNA): TGTGCCAGCAGCCCGGGACTAGCGGGGGGTTACAATGAGCAGTTCTTC. Translated, it gives CASSPGLAGGYNEQFF.

The rearrangement uses TRBV5-4 and TRBJ2-3; D ambiguous. The ends were cut back, 3 bases at V and 5 bases at J, with 16 bases in the middle. The CDR3 is 15 amino acids. Germline CDR1 SGHNT, CDR2 YYREEE (reference sequence). This CDR3 reads CASSSGGVVGDTQYF. The CDR3 coding sequence is TGTGCCAGCAGCTCGGGTGGCGTGGTGGGAGATACGCAGTATTTT. Full variable domain (remainder filled in from reference TRBV5-4 and TRBJ2-3): ETGVTQSPTHLIKTRGQQVTLRCSSQSGHNTVSWYQQALGQGPQFIFQYYREEENGRGNFPPRFSGLQFPNYSSELNVNALELDDSALYLCASSSGGVVGDTQYFGPGTRLTVL.

The chain joins TRBV15 to TRBJ2-7; D is undetermined. The CDR3 is 13 amino acids. V lost 0 bases to trimming and J lost 6 bases, with 9 bases between them. Germline assignment: CDR1 LNHNV and CDR2 YYDKDF (reference sequence). The CDR3 loop reads CATSRDRHSEQYF. The CDR3 nucleotides are TGTGCCACCAGCAGAGATCGTCACAGCGAGCAGTACTTC. The variable domain in full, completed from reference TRBV15 and TRBJ2-7, reads DAMVIQNPRYQVTQFGKPVTLSCSQTLNHNVMYWYQQKSSQAPKLLFHYYDKDFNNEADTPDNFQSRRPNTSFCFLDIRSPGLGDTAMYLCATSRDRHSEQYFGPGTRLTVT.

The CDR3 DNA follows: TGTGCCAGTGTCGGACAGGGAAGGGATGGCTACACCTTC. Protein product: CASVGQGRDGYTF. The V call is TRBV28, the J call TRBJ1-2; 8 bases fit TRBD1. V lost 9 bases to trimming and J lost 6 bases; unmatched junction nucleotides: 9. Germline V gene data show CDR1 as MDHEN and CDR2 as SYDVKM. The CDR3 spans 13 residues.

The rearrangement uses TRBV29-1 and TRBJ2-5, with TRBD1 matching over 7 bases. V shed 2 bases, J shed 7 bases, and the junction held 7 bases outside the gene matches. In germline, CDR1 is SQVTM, CDR2 ANQGSEA. The CDR3 is 13 residues long. Here the CDR3 DNA reads TGCAGCGTTGAATGGAAAAGGGGGCGGACCCAGTACTTC. This translates into CSVEWKRGRTQYF.

The genes are TRBV7-9 and TRBJ2-3, with D unclear. In germline, CDR1 is SEHNR, CDR2 FQNEAQ (reference sequence). V shed 1 base and J shed 1 base, with 6 bases lying between them. The CDR3 sequence is 14 residues long. In DNA form, the CDR3 reads TGTGCCAGCAGCTTAGATCAGGGCACAGATACGCAGTATTTT. Translation gives CASSLDQGTDTQYF.

CDR3 sequence: CASSFSPGTDTQYF. The CDR3 region has the DNA TGCGCCAGCAGCTTCTCCCCGGGGACAGATACGCAGTATTTT. This chain uses TRBV5-1 with TRBJ2-3; D is possibly TRBD2 (5 bases). This CDR3 has 14 amino acids. From germline, CDR1 is SGHRS and CDR2 YFSETQ. V shed 2 bases and J shed 3 bases, with 10 bases lying between them.

The chain uses TRBV25-1 and TRBJ2-5, with a weak D call TRBD1 (6 bases). The CDR3 consists of 13 residues. V dropped 2 bases and J dropped 2 bases, with 6 bases sitting between them. The germline V gene has CDR1 MGHDK and CDR2 SYGVNS. CDR3 region: CASSEGQQETQYF. The DNA for the CDR3 is TGTGCCAGCAGTGAAGGACAGCAAGAGACCCAGTACTTC.

This clone was observed a single time. V gene TRBV19 combines with J gene TRBJ2-7; TRBD2 is a possible D gene (7 bases). The length of the CDR3 is 17 residues. V shed 3 bases and J shed 0 bases, with 18 bases lying between them. Germline CDR1 LNHDA, CDR2 SQIVND (reference sequence). The CDR3 DNA is TGTGCCAGTAGTATCCATCGGGGGGCGGACAGCTCCTACGAGCAGTACTTC. Residues: CASSIHRGADSSYEQYF.

The sample holds a few counts of this clone. V and J are TRBV7-2 and TRBJ2-7, with TRBD2 matching 11 bases. CDR3 size: 16 residues. V was pared by 5 bases and J by 0 bases, with 6 bases of the junction left unmatched. Germline-derived CDR1 and CDR2 are SGHTA and FQGNSA. The CDR3 is CASSPGTSGPSYEQYF. The DNA for the CDR3 is TGTGCCAGCAGCCCCGGGACTAGCGGACCCTCCTACGAGCAGTACTTC.

This clone was seen only a few times. The chain recombines TRBV7-6 with TRBJ1-3; the D is unclear. Germline V gene sequence: CDR1 SGHVS, CDR2 FNYEAQ. Trimming took 5 bases from V and 1 from J, leaving 9 bases between them. This CDR3 contains 14 residues. CDR3 bases: TGTGCCAGCAGCCTGGGAGATTCTGGAAACACCATATATTTT. Its protein is CASSLGDSGNTIYF.

The genes are TRBV6-1 and TRBJ1-2; D call uncertain. In germline, CDR1 is MNHNS, CDR2 SASEGT. Trimming took 5 bases from V and 4 from J, leaving 11 bases between them. The CDR3 totals 13 residues. The CDR3 region is CASSRESGYGYTF. CDR3 DNA sequence: TGTGCCAGCAGTCGAGAGAGTGGCTATGGCTACACCTTC.

V gene TRBV9 combines with J gene TRBJ1-1; D perhaps matches TRBD1 (5 bases). CDR3 size: 16 residues. Trimming took off 0 bases at V and 1 base at J, with 13 bases between the two ends. The V gene's germline CDR1 is SGDLS and CDR2 YYNGEE. The CDR3 sequence: CASSVGGEAWNTEAFF. In nucleotides, the CDR3 is TGTGCCAGCAGCGTAGGGGGGGAAGCTTGGAACACTGAAGCTTTCTTT.

This chain links TRBV7-9 with TRBJ2-7; 8 bases are a match to TRBD2. Trimming removed 1 base from V and 4 bases from J; junction bases left unmatched: 6. This CDR3 comprises 15 residues. Germline values: CDR1 SEHNR, CDR2 FQNEAQ (reference sequence). The CDR3 protein is CASSLVSGVPYEQYF. CDR3 DNA sequence: TGTGCCAGCAGCTTAGTTAGCGGGGTCCCTTACGAGCAGTACTTC.

This clone was seen only a few times. The genes are TRBV10-3 and TRBJ1-1; the D gene is possibly TRBD1 (5 bases). The CDR3 has 13 residues. Looked up from germline, CDR1 is ENHRY and CDR2 is SYGVKD. Deletions cut 5 bases from V and 4 bases from J, with 11 bases between. CDR3 DNA sequence: TGTGCCATCAGTTACGACAGAAGCACTGAAGCTTTCTTT. Amino acids: CAISYDRSTEAFF.

The V gene is TRBV6-1, the J gene TRBJ2-3; possibly TRBD1 for D (5 bases). Germline V gene data show CDR1 as MNHNS and CDR2 as SASEGT. V shed 4 bases and J shed 5 bases, with 16 bases lying between them. The CDR3 loop spans 15 amino acids. The CDR3 region is CASSGRSGLIDTQYF. The CDR3 DNA is TGTGCCAGCAGTGGTCGTTCAGGGCTTATAGATACGCAGTATTTT.

The chain employs TRBV10-3 and TRBJ1-1; TRBD1 matches 8 bases. The J segment lost 0 bases and the V segment lost 9 bases, leaving 3 bases of the junction unmatched. Per the germline V gene, CDR1 is ENHRY and CDR2 is SYGVKD. This CDR3 is 13 amino acids long. CDR3 residues: CAITTGVNTEAFF. In nucleotides, the CDR3 is TGTGCCATAACGACAGGGGTGAACACTGAAGCTTTCTTT.

CDR3 coding DNA: TGTGCCATCAGTTCCCTCGACAGGGGGTTTCAGCCCCAGCATTTT. It encodes CAISSLDRGFQPQHF. The chain combines TRBV10-3 with TRBJ1-5; 9 nucleotides line up with TRBD1. Germline-derived CDR1 and CDR2 are ENHRY and SYGVKD. This CDR3 has 15 amino acids. J lost 6 bases, V lost 5 bases, and 8 bases had no gene match.

This chain joins TRBV21-1 and TRBJ1-6; the DNA was not used to check the table's D call, TRBD1. TRBV21-1 counts as a pseudogene. The CDR3 has 17 amino acids. For the CDR3, the DNA is TGTGCCAGCAGCAAAGCGAGGACAGGGGATTATAATTCACCCCTCCACTTT. Protein product: CASSKARTGDYNSPLHF.

V gene TRBV7-3 combines with J gene TRBJ2-1; D is unclear. In germline, CDR1 is SGHTA, CDR2 FQGTGA. With 1 base removed from V and 4 bases from J, the gap between germline ends came to 8 bases. The CDR3 sequence is 14 residues long. In DNA form, the CDR3 reads TGTGCCAGCAGCTTAATGGGCCAGTACAATGAGCAGTTCTTC. It is translated as CASSLMGQYNEQFF.

The chain couples TRBV28 to TRBJ2-2; TRBD1 agrees at 7 bases. With V trimmed by 2 bases and J by 4 bases, 1 base remained unmatched. The CDR3 extends over 14 amino acids. The germline gives CDR1 MDHEN, CDR2 SYDVKM. In DNA form, the CDR3 reads TGTGCCAGCAGTTTAACAGGGGCCACCGGGGAGCTGTTTTTT. This encodes CASSLTGATGELFF.

The genes are TRBV5-1 and TRBJ2-1; TRBD2 agrees at 14 bases. Per the germline V gene, CDR1 is SGHRS and CDR2 is YFSETQ. Trimming cost V 4 bases and J 8 bases; bases outside gene matches: 5. CDR3 length equals 15 residues. The DNA for the CDR3 is TGCGCCAGCAGCCCTCAGGGACTAGCGGGGGATGAGCAGTTCTTC. This translates into CASSPQGLAGDEQFF. The full variable domain, its missing parts supplied by reference TRBV5-1 and TRBJ2-1, is KAGVTQTPRYLIKTRGQQVTLSCSPISGHRSVSWYQQTPGQGLQFLFEYFSETQRNKGNFPGRFSGRQFSNSRSEMNVSTLELGDSALYLCASSPQGLAGDEQFFGPGTRLTVL.

The chain joins TRBV12-5 to TRBJ1-2; TRBD1 aligns across 8 bases. Losses at the gene ends were 6 bases for V and 0 bases for J; bases not matched to a gene: 3. Germline assignment: CDR1 LGHNT and CDR2 FRNRAP. The CDR3 loop spans 14 amino acids. The CDR3 DNA sequence: TGTGCTAGTGGCCAGGGGGCTGCTAACTATGGCTACACCTTC. Amino acid sequence: CASGQGAANYGYTF.

V is TRBV5-1 and J is TRBJ2-1, with 7 bases lining up with TRBD1. Germline-derived CDR1 and CDR2 are SGHRS and YFSETQ. CDR3 length: 17 amino acids. J lost 0 bases, V lost 0 bases, and 6 bases had no gene match. Written as DNA, the CDR3 is TGCGCCAGCAGCTTGGGTGGGACAGTAAGCTCCTACAATGAGCAGTTCTTC. Translation: CASSLGGTVSSYNEQFF.